A selection of T cell receptor beta chains follows, all from one sample in a study of T cell repertoires in cytomegalovirus infection. Antigens for these TCRs are unknown. Each CDR3 protein is one row after TCRdb ran MiXCR on the reads. The table has under 200,000 distinct CDR3 sequences, less than 25% seen once; the top ten hold 25%. Sequenced here: CD8+ T cells from cultured PBMCs, sampled from culture after CMV antigen stimulation. The source is a human donor in good health (CMV status not recorded). Some clones in this sample may be carry-over from other donors' samples. Each CDR3 is given with its conserved first and last residue. D genes are given only for firm matches. Clone size is not always given. Where it is, it says once, few, many or a class for expanded clones.

v_call: TRBV6-2/TRBV6-3
clone_size: .
j_call: TRBJ2-2
d_call: .
cdr3_nt: TGTGCCAGCAGTTCCCCCGAGGGGGGCGGGGAGCTGTTTTTT
cdr3_aa: CASSSPEGGGELFF

v_call: TRBV18
clone_size: .
j_call: TRBJ1-2
d_call: TRBD1
cdr3_nt: TGTGCCAGCTCACCACCGACAGGGGGAGGTAACTATGGCTACACCTTC
cdr3_aa: CASSPPTGGGNYGYTF

v_call: TRBV6-6
clone_size: few
j_call: TRBJ1-1
d_call: .
cdr3_nt: TGTGCCAGCAGCCACTACGACAGAAACACTGAAGCTTTCTTT
cdr3_aa: CASSHYDRNTEAFF

v_call: TRBV24-1
clone_size: few
j_call: TRBJ2-3
d_call: TRBD1
cdr3_nt: TGTGCCACCAGTGATTCCACAGGGGAATCGTGGACAGATACGCAGTATTTT
cdr3_aa: CATSDSTGESWTDTQYF

v_call: TRBV7-2
clone_size: .
j_call: TRBJ1-3
d_call: .
cdr3_nt: TGTGCCAGCAGCTTAATTGTCGCTGCGGGAAACTCTGGAAACACCATATATTTT
cdr3_aa: CASSLIVAAGNSGNTIYF

v_call: TRBV5-4
clone_size: .
j_call: TRBJ2-3
d_call: .
cdr3_nt: TGTGCCAGCAGACCAGCATCCCTTGGGAACACAGATACGCAGTATTTT
cdr3_aa: CASRPASLGNTDTQYF

v_call: TRBV27
clone_size: .
j_call: TRBJ1-4
d_call: TRBD1
cdr3_nt: TGTGCCAGCAGTTTAGGGGGACAGAGACATAATGAAAAACTGTTTTTT
cdr3_aa: CASSLGGQRHNEKLFF

v_call: TRBV4-1
clone_size: .
j_call: TRBJ1-5
d_call: .
cdr3_nt: TGCGCCAGCAGCCAAGGGGGACCGAGGCCCCAGCATTTT
cdr3_aa: CASSQGGPRPQHF

v_call: TRBV2
clone_size: .
j_call: TRBJ2-5
d_call: .
cdr3_nt: TGTGCCAGCAGTGAGGCGAATTTATGGGAGACCCAGTACTTC
cdr3_aa: CASSEANLWETQYF

v_call: TRBV7-2
clone_size: .
j_call: TRBJ2-3
d_call: TRBD2
cdr3_nt: TGTGCCAGCAGCAGCGGGACTAGCGGATTAACAGATACGCAGTATTTT
cdr3_aa: CASSSGTSGLTDTQYF

v_call: TRBV7-8
clone_size: few
j_call: TRBJ1-2
d_call: TRBD1
cdr3_nt: TGTGCCAGCAGCCCTAATCCCGGGACAGGCGTTCTTAACTATGGCTACACCTTC
cdr3_aa: CASSPNPGTGVLNYGYTF

v_call: TRBV27
clone_size: .
j_call: TRBJ2-7
d_call: TRBD1
cdr3_nt: TGTGCCAGCAGTTTATCATACCCCACAGGGGGCTCCTACGAGCAGTACTTC
cdr3_aa: CASSLSYPTGGSYEQYF

v_call: TRBV7-9
clone_size: .
j_call: TRBJ2-1
d_call: .
cdr3_nt: TGTGCATCGGGCTTGGGGGCGAATGAGCAGTTCTTC
cdr3_aa: CASGLGANEQFF

v_call: TRBV6-5
clone_size: few
j_call: TRBJ1-5
d_call: TRBD1
cdr3_nt: TGTGCCAGCAGTACCACAGGGGTAAATCAGCCCCAGCATTTT
cdr3_aa: CASSTTGVNQPQHF

v_call: TRBV7-2
clone_size: few
j_call: TRBJ2-7
d_call: .
cdr3_nt: TGTGCCAGCAGCTTGAGGAGTGCCTACGAGCAGTACTTC
cdr3_aa: CASSLRSAYEQYF

v_call: TRBV11-3
clone_size: .
j_call: TRBJ2-7
d_call: .
cdr3_nt: TGTGCCAGCAGCTTAGGGGCTGCTACGATCTACGAGCAGTACTTC
cdr3_aa: CASSLGAATIYEQYF

v_call: TRBV15
clone_size: .
j_call: TRBJ1-4
d_call: .
cdr3_nt: TGTGCCACCAGCAGAGACTTAGGGGCCCCAACTAATGAAAAACTGTTTTTT
cdr3_aa: CATSRDLGAPTNEKLFF

v_call: TRBV7-8
clone_size: once
j_call: TRBJ1-1
d_call: .
cdr3_nt: TGTGCCAGCAACGGGCTGATGAACACTGAAGCTTTCTTT
cdr3_aa: CASNGLMNTEAFF

v_call: TRBV6-2/TRBV6-3
clone_size: .
j_call: TRBJ1-2
d_call: TRBD1
cdr3_nt: TGTGCCAGCAGTTCCGTCGGGGGACAGGGGAGCTATGGCTACACCTTC
cdr3_aa: CASSSVGGQGSYGYTF

v_call: TRBV12-3/TRBV12-4
clone_size: many
j_call: TRBJ1-3
d_call: .
cdr3_nt: TGTGCCAGCAGTGGGACCGCTGGAAACACCATATATTTT
cdr3_aa: CASSGTAGNTIYF

v_call: TRBV7-2
clone_size: few
j_call: TRBJ1-6
d_call: .
cdr3_nt: TGTGCCAGCAGCTTAGGACGCAGAGAGGGTGAGACCACCTATAATTCACCCCTCCACTTT
cdr3_aa: CASSLGRREGETTYNSPLHF

v_call: TRBV7-2
clone_size: .
j_call: TRBJ1-1
d_call: TRBD1
cdr3_nt: TGTGCCAGCAGCTTCTTTCTACAGGGGTACACTGAAGCTTTCTTT
cdr3_aa: CASSFFLQGYTEAFF

v_call: TRBV7-8
clone_size: few
j_call: TRBJ1-5
d_call: TRBD1
cdr3_nt: TGTGCCAGCAGCCACCGACAGGGATATAGCAATCAGCCCCAGCATTTT
cdr3_aa: CASSHRQGYSNQPQHF

v_call: TRBV6-2/TRBV6-3
clone_size: .
j_call: TRBJ2-7
d_call: TRBD1
cdr3_nt: TGTGCCAGCATACCGGGACAGGGCGTCTACGAGCAGTACTTC
cdr3_aa: CASIPGQGVYEQYF

v_call: TRBV7-2
clone_size: few
j_call: TRBJ2-3
d_call: TRBD2
cdr3_nt: TGTGCCAGCAGCTCCAAAAGGACTAGCGGGGGGGGGACAGATACGCAGTATTTT
cdr3_aa: CASSSKRTSGGGTDTQYF

v_call: TRBV12-3/TRBV12-4
clone_size: once
j_call: TRBJ1-2
d_call: .
cdr3_nt: TGTGCCACCTCCAGCGTGAGCTACACCTTC
cdr3_aa: CATSSVSYTF

v_call: TRBV4-1
clone_size: .
j_call: TRBJ2-3
d_call: TRBD1
cdr3_nt: TGCGCCAGCAGCCAAGGAGGACAGGGGGACACAGATACGCAGTGTTTT
cdr3_aa: CASSQGGQGDTDTQCF

v_call: TRBV19
clone_size: .
j_call: TRBJ1-1
d_call: TRBD1
cdr3_nt: TGTGCCAGTAGTTACAGGGGAAGGGGAATGAACACTGAAGCTTTCTTT
cdr3_aa: CASSYRGRGMNTEAFF

v_call: TRBV29-1
clone_size: .
j_call: TRBJ2-1
d_call: .
cdr3_nt: TGCAGCGTTGATCATCATGCGACACGGGTTATGGTCTTC
cdr3_aa: CSVDHHATRVMVF

v_call: TRBV19
clone_size: few
j_call: TRBJ2-1
d_call: .
cdr3_nt: TGTGCCAGTAGTATGGTCGGGGGTTACAGCTCCTACAATGAGCAGTTCTTC
cdr3_aa: CASSMVGGYSSYNEQFF

v_call: TRBV3-1
clone_size: once
j_call: TRBJ2-2
d_call: .
cdr3_nt: TGTGCCAGCAGCCAACTGACAGCAAAAAACGGGGAGCTGTTTTTT
cdr3_aa: CASSQLTAKNGELFF

v_call: TRBV2
clone_size: .
j_call: TRBJ1-3
d_call: .
cdr3_nt: TGTGCCAGCAGTGAAGACAGGGTATTCTCTGGAAACACCATATATTTT
cdr3_aa: CASSEDRVFSGNTIYF